This TCR beta chain came from a study of cytomegalovirus exposure and HLA in healthy donors. General observations from the study: It was only CMV serostatus that was available as immune exposure information.

The CDR3 contains 16 residues. The germline gives CDR1 SEHNR, CDR2 FQNEAQ (reference sequence). The V gene lost 5 bases and the J gene lost 0 bases, with 16 bases spanning the gap. A word on this clone: Its antigen is currently unknown.

It was with 60 Vbeta and 13 Jbeta primers that the PCR ran. Assay used: immunoSEQ multiplex PCR; TCRdb lists only in-frame clones, some missing. The table includes over 150,000 clones, 79% detected once. This receptor was identified in a woman aged 18-29 years in good health and CMV-seronegative. The sample taken for sequencing was PBMCs. The rearrangement uses TRBV7-9 and TRBJ1-2; D remains unclear. CDR3 sequence (DNA): TGTGCCAGCAGCGCGCAAGAGGCCCCCGCTAACTATGGCTACACCTTC. This gives the protein CASSAQEAPANYGYTF.